The source of this T cell receptor (beta chain) is a study of blood T cell repertoires in COVID-19. About the study: The analysed material was cDNA or gDNA that came from T cells, B-cell-depleted T cells, or PBMCs.

Residents of about two dozen US areas, aged 18 to 89 years, made up the participants. Allocation to cohorts depended on clinical history reported by the participants. V was clipped by 7 bases and J by 2 bases; unmatched bases: 2. In germline, CDR1 is MNHEY, CDR2 SVGAGI. The CDR3 loop spans 13 amino acids. Produced via immunoSEQ multiplex PCR; TCRdb's table is partial and in-frame only. The sample shows approximately 220,000 clones, roughly 87% of them seen only once. The J gene is TRBJ2-5, the V gene TRBV6-5; 9 bases match TRBD1. The clonotype was recovered from a woman in her 30s with acute COVID-19. What was sequenced was PBMCs or T cells enriched from blood (not recorded which). This CDR3 reads CASKGQGQETQYF. Here the CDR3 DNA reads TGTGCCAGCAAGGGACAGGGACAAGAGACCCAGTACTTC.